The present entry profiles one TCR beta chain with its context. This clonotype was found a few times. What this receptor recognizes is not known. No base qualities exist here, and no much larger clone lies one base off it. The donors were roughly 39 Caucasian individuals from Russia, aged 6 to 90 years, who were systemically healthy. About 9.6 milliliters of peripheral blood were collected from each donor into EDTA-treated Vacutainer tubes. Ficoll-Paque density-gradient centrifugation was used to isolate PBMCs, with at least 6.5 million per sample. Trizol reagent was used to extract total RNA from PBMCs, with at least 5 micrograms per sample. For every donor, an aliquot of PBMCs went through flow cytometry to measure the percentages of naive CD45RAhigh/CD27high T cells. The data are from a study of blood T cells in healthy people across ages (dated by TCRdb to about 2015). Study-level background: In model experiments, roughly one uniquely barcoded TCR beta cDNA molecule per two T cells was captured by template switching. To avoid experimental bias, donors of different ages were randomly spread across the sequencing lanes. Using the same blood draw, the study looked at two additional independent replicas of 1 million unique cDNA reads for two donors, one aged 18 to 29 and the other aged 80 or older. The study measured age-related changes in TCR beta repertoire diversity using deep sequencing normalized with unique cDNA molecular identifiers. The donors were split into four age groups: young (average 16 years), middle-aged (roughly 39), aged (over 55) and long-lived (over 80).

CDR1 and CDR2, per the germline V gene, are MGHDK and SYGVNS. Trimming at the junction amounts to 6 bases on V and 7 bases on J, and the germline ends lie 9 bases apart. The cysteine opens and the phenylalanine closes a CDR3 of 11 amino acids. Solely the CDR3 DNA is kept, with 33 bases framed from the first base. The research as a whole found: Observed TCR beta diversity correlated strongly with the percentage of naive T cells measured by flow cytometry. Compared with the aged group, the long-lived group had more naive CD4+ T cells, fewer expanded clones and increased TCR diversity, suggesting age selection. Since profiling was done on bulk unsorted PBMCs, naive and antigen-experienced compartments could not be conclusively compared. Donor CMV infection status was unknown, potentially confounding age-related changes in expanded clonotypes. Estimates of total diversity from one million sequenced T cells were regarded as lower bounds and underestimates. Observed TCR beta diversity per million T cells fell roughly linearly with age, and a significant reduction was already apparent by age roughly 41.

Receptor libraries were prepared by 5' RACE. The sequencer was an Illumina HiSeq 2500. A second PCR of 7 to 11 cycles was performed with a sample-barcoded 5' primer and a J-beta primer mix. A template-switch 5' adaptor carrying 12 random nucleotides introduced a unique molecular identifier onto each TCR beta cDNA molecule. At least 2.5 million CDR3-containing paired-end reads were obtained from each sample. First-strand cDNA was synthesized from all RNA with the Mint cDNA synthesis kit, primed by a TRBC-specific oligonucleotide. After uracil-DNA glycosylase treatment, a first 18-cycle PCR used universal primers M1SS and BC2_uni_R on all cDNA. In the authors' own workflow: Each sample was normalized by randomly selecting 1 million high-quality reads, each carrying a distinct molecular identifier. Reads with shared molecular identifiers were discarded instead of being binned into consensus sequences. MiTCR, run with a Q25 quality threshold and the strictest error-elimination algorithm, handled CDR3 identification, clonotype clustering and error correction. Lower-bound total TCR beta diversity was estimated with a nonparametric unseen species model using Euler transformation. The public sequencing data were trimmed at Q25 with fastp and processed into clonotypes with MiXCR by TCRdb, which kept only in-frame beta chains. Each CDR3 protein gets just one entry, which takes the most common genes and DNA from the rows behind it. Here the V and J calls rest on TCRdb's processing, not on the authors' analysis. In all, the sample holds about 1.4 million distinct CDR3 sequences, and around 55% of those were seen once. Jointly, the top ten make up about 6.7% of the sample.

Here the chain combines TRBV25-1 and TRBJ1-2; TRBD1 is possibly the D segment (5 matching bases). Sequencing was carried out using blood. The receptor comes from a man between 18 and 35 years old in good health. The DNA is TGTGCCAGCAGACAGGTCTGTGGCTACACCTTC. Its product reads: CASRQVCGYTF.